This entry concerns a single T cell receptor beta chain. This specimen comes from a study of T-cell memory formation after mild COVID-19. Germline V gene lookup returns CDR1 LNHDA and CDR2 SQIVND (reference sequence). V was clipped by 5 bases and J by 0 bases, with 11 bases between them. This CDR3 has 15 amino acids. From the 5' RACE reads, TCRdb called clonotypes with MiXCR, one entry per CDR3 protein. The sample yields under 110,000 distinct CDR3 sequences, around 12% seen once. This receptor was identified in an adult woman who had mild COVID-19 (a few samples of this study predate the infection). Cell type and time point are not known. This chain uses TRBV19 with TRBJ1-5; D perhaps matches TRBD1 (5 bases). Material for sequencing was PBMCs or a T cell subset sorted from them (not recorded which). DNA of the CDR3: TGTGCCAGTAGTGCCGGACAATTTAGCAATCAGCCCCAGCATTTT. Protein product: CASSAGQFSNQPQHF. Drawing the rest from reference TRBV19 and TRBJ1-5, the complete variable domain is DGGITQSPKYLFRKEGQNVTLSCEQNLNHDAMYWYRQDPGQGLRLIYYSQIVNDFQKGDIAEGYSVSREKKESFPLTVTSAQKNPTAFYLCASSAGQFSNQPQHFGDGTRLSIL.